This TCR beta chain emerged from a study of cytomegalovirus exposure and HLA in healthy donors (TCRdb year 2017). For the study in its entirety: An earlier analysis of some 600 of the donors reported 276 Gb of sequence data and 100 million to 120 million unique TCR beta sequences obtained from about 170 million T cells. Donor age, sex, ethnicity and CMV serostatus were collected together with the repertoire data. The study profiled the T cell repertoires of 500 to 800 subjects by immunosequencing and related them to cytomegalovirus serostatus. An early release covering 500 to 750 HLA-typed donors comprised about 300 gigabases of sequencing data and roughly 86 million unique TCR sequences. Roughly 5 DR-DQ haplotypes were handled as single units for association and clustering because linkage in the cohort was strong. Among 398 genotyped donors of the cohort, an average of 235,054 unique TCR beta nucleotide sequences were sequenced per donor, roughly 20% of them non-productive. In addition to the first cohort of around 670 subjects, a separate validation cohort of 130 or so different subjects was used. Every repertoire in the discovery cohort had been generated on one and the same sequencing platform. The aim of the study was to test whether cataloging public T cell receptors could identify signatures of past pathogen exposure. The genetic ancestry cluster associated with self-reported Caucasian donors included 81% of the roughly 380 genotyped donors. Typing coverage varied by locus: roughly 620-640 donors for A, B, C, DRB1 and DQB1; 522 for DQA1; over 600 for DPA1; under 490 for DPB1. Genome-wide SNP genotypes for about three fifths of the 666 donors were used in a later genetic analysis, which treated that subset as a discovery cohort. A later analysis re-analyzed previously published TCR beta repertoires from about 730 donors and added high-resolution HLA genotyping to study TCR occurrence patterns. In an earlier analysis of a few hundred of the donors, high-throughput TCR beta sequencing was used to judge whether each TCR beta V gene segment behaved as functional or pseudogenic. To predict cytomegalovirus infection status, the study brought together high-throughput TCR immunosequencing, statistical association of individual TCRs with disease status, and machine learning. In the later analysis, no new phenotypic data were used to find candidate immune exposures; instead, reliance was placed on TCR beta sequences and their occurrence across donors. HLA typing covered class I and class II loci at four-digit resolution. Overall results and qualifications from the work: The only immune exposure information available for the cohort was CMV serostatus. In a later analysis, the rate of TCR association differed among HLA loci, with DRB1 alleles having the most associated TCRs and HLA-C alleles having the fewest. A later analysis associated 16,951 TCR beta sequences with specific HLA alleles at a false discovery rate of 0.05. Cytomegalovirus status was reported to be diagnosed by the classifier with high specificity and sensitivity in both the original and validation cohorts. In a later analysis, HLA-associated TCR beta chains were found to be more clonally expanded and to have lower generation probabilities than equally common non-associated chains. While some public TCRs were present in many individuals, most TCR sequences turned up only very rarely across donors. Because the 87-base-pair reads could not distinguish some IMGT-functional V segments, including TRBV6-2 and TRBV6-3, those segments were excluded. A further reported finding was that TCR beta sequences accurately predicted the HLA-A and HLA-B alleles for most subjects in the first cohort. A later analysis reported that several top co-occurrence clusters appeared linked to parvovirus B19, influenza, CMV and Epstein-Barr virus. Sequencing depth was assumed to be roughly uniform across donors in the presence/absence analyses, though that assumption may not hold. A cluster of highly shared sequence variants was judged likely to represent a technical artifact of the sequencing pipeline. V-gene and J-gene trimming of TCR beta chains was associated with a missense DCLRE1C variant in a later genetic analysis, and the association was replicated in an independent cohort. In an earlier analysis of approximately 590 of the donors, most TCR beta V segments appeared in productive rearrangements about 87% or about 30% of the time, broadly matching IMGT annotations. When HLA alleles, especially DR and DQ, strongly co-occurred, attributing TCR associations to individual alleles was difficult. In a later analysis, most CMV-associated TCR beta chains were found to appear HLA-restricted, with HLA associations seemingly driven largely by CMV exposure. A few of the identified cytomegalovirus-associated TCR beta chains were confirmed in vitro to be specific for cytomegalovirus antigens. Because counts were too low, about 15 rarely observed V segments, including chromosome 9 orphons, were left out of the earlier analysis of about 620 of the donors. Correlated functional status among segregating V segments might be attributable to linkage disequilibrium, but an unknown experimental factor could not be ruled out. The authors suggested that the approach could potentially be generalized to other disease states and immunological phenotypes. In the study, 150 to 200 TCR beta chains were listed as associated with cytomegalovirus. Because some donors lacked HLA typing at each locus, the association tests relied only on the typed subset. Only TCR beta chains were sequenced in this cohort, and the absence of alpha or paired-chain data limited detectable features. In a later genetic analysis, fewer N-insertions in productive TCRs were reported among donors in an Asian-associated ancestry cluster than the approximately 630-donor mean.

The library was generated by the immunoSEQ multiplex PCR assay. A mixture of 60 forward primers for TCR Vbeta segments and 13 reverse primers for TCR Jbeta segments was used in the multiplex PCR. Amplification of the CDR3 region of rearranged TCR beta genes was performed with a multiplex PCR assay on genomic DNA. The amplified TCR beta libraries were sequenced on the Illumina HiSeq System as 87-base-pair reads. As for the original processing: A later analysis counted some 80 million unique TCR beta chains across the 550 to 750 repertoires, and around 12 million of these chains were shared by at least two donors. Raw reads were error-corrected and collapsed into unique sequences with a nearest-neighbor algorithm that merged closely related sequences to remove PCR and sequencing errors. To assign V, D and J gene segments, CDR3 sequences were aligned to IMGT reference sequences. For a sequence to be retained, a match of at least six nucleotides was required to both a V gene segment and a J gene segment. A rearrangement was called productive if the CDR3 had no stop codons and remained in frame with V and J, and every other rearrangement was called non-productive. Following IMGT convention, CDR3 was defined as the stretch from the second conserved V-encoded cysteine to the conserved J-encoded phenylalanine. The earlier analysis of some 600 of the donors excluded sequences that lacked an unambiguous match to a single V gene segment. An earlier analysis of almost 600 of the donors classified V segments as functional when productive rearrangements were above 56.7% and as segregating when the standard deviation between donors was above 5%. A statistical classification framework was developed to diagnose cytomegalovirus status using the catalog of TCR beta chain sequences. In a later analysis, V and J genes were assigned by comparing TCR nucleotide sequences against IMGT/GENE-DB human TR gene sequences. The TCRdist pipeline was used in a later analysis to assign CDR3 sequences and most-parsimonious VDJ recombination scenarios. A later analysis defined each TCR beta chain by its CDR3 amino acid sequence plus V-gene family, and excluded reads lacking a unique V-gene family. In a later analysis, nearly 600 highly shared, low-generation-probability nucleotide sequences were removed to address suspected cross-contamination and a sequencing artifact. A later analysis calculated a clonal expansion index for each public chain from normalized within-repertoire ranks of inferred template counts. Generation probabilities in a later analysis came from a VDJ recombination model fitted to out-of-frame rearrangements, and those results were checked against IGoR. Hypergeometric tests were used in a later analysis to score TCR-TCR, TCR-HLA and TCR-CMV co-occurrence, with a repertoire-size bias correction applied to the TCR pairs. False discovery rates were estimated in a later analysis by permuting HLA or CMV assignments 20 times. A later analysis grouped co-occurring TCRs with DBSCAN, adding TCRdist sequence similarity when clustering within HLA-allele-positive subsets. For co-occurrence clustering, repertoires with fewer than 30,000 or more than 120,000 public chains were excluded, along with four to six repertoires with anomalous nucleotide sharing. TCRdb limited this immuneACCESS table to in-frame rearrangements with V and J called. A share of clones is missing; checked studies link under half to unresolved V genes, and the rest is unexplained. V, J and clone size are those of that table, while D and trimming were read from the DNA. This sample lists about 82,000 clones; around 77% were detected once. Of the sample, 2.5% to 4% falls within the top ten clones.

The cohort was made up of 650 to 700 healthy bone marrow donors. At the time of sampling, all cohort members were nominally healthy, though unrecorded immune exposures were likely present. The donor tested CMV seronegative, placing the donor among the 350 or so seronegative members of the cohort. A peripheral blood sample was collected from each donor, and TCR beta sequencing was performed on peripheral blood mononuclear cells. The Qiagen DNeasy Blood Extraction Kit was used to extract genomic DNA from the blood cell samples. The CDR3 sequence holds 17 residues, the cysteine and phenylalanine included. Kept here is only the CDR3 DNA, which spans 51 bases and is read in frame from base 1. Germline trimming amounts to 5 bases on V and 4 bases on J, with 10 as the count of junction bases outside the gene matches. CDR1 and CDR2 are read off the germline V gene (reference sequence) as MNHEY and SMNVEV.

As to this clone: What this receptor recognizes is not known. The input lacks base qualities; no much larger clone sits a single base away.

The receptor was isolated from a man in his forties or fifties in good health and CMV-seronegative. The chain is made from TRBV27 and TRBJ2-5, with 13 bases aligning to TRBD2. Sequencing was carried out using PBMCs. The CDR3 protein: CASSPLTSGGFRETQYF. The DNA reads as follows: TGTGCCAGCAGTCCCCTGACTAGCGGGGGGTTTAGAGAGACCCAGTACTTC.